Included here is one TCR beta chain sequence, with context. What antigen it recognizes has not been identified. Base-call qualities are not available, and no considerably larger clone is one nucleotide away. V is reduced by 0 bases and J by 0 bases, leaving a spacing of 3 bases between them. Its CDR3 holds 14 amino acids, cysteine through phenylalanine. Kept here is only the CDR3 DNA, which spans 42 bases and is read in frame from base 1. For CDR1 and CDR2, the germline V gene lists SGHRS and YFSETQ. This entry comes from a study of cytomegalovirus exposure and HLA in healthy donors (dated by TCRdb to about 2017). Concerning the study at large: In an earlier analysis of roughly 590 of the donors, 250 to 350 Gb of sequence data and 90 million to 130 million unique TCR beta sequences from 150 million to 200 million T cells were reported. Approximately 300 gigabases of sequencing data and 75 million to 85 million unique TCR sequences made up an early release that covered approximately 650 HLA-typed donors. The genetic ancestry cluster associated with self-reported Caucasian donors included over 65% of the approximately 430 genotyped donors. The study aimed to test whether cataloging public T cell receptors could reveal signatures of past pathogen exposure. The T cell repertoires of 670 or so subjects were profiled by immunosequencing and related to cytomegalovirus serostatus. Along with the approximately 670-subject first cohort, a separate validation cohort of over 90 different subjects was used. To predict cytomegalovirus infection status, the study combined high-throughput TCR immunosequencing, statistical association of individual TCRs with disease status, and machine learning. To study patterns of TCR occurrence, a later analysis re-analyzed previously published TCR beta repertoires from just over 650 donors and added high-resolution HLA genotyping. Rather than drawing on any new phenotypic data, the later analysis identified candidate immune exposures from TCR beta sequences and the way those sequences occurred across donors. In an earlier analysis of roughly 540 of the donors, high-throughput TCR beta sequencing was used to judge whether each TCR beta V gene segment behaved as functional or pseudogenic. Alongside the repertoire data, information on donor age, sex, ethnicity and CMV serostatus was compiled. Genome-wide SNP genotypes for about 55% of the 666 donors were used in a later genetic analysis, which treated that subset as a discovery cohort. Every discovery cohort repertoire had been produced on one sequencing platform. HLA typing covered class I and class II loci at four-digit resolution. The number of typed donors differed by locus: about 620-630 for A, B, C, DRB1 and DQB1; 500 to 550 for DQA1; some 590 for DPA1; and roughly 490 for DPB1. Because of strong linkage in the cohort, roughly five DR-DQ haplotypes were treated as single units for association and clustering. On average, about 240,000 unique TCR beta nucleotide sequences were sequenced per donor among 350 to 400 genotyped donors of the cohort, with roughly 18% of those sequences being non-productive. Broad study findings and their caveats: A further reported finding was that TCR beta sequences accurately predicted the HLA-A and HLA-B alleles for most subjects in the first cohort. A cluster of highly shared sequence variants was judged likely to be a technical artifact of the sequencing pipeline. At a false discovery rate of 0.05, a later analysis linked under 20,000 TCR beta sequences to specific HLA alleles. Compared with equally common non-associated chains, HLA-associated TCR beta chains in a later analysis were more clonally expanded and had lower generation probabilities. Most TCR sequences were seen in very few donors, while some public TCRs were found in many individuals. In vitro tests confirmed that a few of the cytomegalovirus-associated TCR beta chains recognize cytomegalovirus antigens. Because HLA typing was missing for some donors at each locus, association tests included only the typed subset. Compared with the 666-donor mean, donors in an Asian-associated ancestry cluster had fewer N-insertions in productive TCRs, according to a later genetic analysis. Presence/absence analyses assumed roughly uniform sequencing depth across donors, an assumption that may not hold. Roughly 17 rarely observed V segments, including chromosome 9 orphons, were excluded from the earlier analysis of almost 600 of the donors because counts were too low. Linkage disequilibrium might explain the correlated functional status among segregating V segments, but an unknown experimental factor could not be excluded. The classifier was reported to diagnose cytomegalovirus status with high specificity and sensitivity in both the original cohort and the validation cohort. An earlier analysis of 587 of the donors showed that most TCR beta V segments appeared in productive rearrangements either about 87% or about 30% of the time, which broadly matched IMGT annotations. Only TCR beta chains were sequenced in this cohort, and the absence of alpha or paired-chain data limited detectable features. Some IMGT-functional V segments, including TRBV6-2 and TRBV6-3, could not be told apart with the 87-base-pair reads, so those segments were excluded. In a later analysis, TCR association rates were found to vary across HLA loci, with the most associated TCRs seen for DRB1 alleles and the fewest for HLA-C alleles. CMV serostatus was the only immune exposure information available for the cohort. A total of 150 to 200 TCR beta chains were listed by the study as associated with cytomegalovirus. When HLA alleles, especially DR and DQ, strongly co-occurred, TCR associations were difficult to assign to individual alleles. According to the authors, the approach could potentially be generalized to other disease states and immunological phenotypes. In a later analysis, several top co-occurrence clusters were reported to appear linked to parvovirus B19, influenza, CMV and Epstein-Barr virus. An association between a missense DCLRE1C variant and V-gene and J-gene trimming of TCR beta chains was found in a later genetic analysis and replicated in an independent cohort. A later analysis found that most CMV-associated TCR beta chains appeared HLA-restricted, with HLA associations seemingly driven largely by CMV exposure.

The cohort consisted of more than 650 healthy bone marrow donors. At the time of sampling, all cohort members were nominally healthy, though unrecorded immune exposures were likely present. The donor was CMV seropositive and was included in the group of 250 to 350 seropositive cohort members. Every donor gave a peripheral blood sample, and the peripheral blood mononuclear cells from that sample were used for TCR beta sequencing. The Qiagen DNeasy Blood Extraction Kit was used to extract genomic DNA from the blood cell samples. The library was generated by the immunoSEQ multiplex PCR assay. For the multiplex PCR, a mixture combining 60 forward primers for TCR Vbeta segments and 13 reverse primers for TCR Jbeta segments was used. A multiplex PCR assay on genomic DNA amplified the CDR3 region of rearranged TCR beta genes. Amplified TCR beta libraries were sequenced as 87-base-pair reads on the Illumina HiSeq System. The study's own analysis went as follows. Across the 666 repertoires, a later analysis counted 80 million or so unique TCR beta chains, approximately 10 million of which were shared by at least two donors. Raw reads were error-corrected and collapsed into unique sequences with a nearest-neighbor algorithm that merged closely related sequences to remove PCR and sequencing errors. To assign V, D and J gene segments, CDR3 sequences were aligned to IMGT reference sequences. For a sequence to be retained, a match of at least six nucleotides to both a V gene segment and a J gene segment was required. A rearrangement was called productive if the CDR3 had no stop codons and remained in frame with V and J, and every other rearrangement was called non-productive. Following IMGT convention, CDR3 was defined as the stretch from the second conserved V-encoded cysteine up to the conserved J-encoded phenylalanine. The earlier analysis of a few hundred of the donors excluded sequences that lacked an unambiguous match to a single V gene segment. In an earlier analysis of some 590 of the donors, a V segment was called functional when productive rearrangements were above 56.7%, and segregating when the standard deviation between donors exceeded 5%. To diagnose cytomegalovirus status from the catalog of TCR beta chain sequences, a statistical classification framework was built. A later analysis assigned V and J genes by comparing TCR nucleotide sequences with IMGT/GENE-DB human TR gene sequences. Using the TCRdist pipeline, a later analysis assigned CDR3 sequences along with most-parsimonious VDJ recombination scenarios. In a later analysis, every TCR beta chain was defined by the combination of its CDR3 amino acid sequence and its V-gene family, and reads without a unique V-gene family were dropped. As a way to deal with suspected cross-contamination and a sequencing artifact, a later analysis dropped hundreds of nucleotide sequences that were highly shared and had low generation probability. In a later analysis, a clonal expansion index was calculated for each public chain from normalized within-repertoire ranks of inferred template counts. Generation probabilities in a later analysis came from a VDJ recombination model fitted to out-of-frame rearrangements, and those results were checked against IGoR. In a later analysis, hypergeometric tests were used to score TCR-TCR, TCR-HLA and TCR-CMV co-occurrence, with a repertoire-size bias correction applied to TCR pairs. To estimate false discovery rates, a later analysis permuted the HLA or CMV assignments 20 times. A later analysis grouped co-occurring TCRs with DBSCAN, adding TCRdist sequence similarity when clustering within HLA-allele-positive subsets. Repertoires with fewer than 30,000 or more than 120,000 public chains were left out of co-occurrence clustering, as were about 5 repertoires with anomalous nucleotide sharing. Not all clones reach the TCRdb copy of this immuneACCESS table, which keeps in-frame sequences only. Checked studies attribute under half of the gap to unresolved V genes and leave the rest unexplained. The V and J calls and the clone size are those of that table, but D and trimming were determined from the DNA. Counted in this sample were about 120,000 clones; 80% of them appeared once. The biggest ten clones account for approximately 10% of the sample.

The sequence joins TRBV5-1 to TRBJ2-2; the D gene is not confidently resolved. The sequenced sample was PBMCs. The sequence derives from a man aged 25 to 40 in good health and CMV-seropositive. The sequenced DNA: TGCGCCAGCAGCTTGGACTCGAACACCGGGGAGCTGTTTTTT. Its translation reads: CASSLDSNTGELFF.